The rows below give T cell receptor beta chains drawn from one sample of a study of blood T cells in healthy people across ages. One entry per CDR3 protein, called by TCRdb with MiXCR from the 5' RACE reads. The sample has over a million distinct CDR3 sequences, approximately 43% seen once; the top ten hold less than 5%. Specimen: blood. The receptors originated from a woman aged 18-29 years in good health. CDR3s include the opening cysteine and the closing phenylalanine or tryptophan. Fields, in order: D gene, CDR3 length, clone size, J gene, V gene, CDR3 protein, CDR3 DNA. D genes are given only for firm matches. Clone sizes are given selectively: once, few, many, or a class where the clone is expanded.

d_call: TRBD2
cdr3_length: 16
clone_size: few
j_call: TRBJ2-1
v_call: TRBV29-1
cdr3_aa: CSVGARGSGSTNEQFF
cdr3_nt: TGCAGCGTTGGAGCGAGGGGTAGCGGGAGTACCAATGAGCAGTTCTTC

d_call: TRBD2
cdr3_length: 15
clone_size: NA
j_call: TRBJ2-1
v_call: TRBV2
cdr3_aa: CASSELGGTYNEQFF
cdr3_nt: TGTGCCAGCAGTGAACTGGGAGGGACCTACAATGAGCAGTTCTTC

d_call: TRBD2
cdr3_length: 19
clone_size: NA
j_call: TRBJ2-3
v_call: TRBV7-2
cdr3_aa: CASSPPGLAGGLITDTQYF
cdr3_nt: TGTGCCAGCAGCCCTCCGGGACTAGCGGGAGGGCTAATCACAGATACGCAGTATTTT

d_call: TRBD2
cdr3_length: 16
clone_size: NA
j_call: TRBJ2-5
v_call: TRBV10-3
cdr3_aa: CAISELRKREKGEQYF
cdr3_nt: TGTGCCATCAGTGAGTTGCGCAAGCGGGAGAAAGGGGAGCAGTACTTC

d_call: NA
cdr3_length: 13
clone_size: NA
j_call: TRBJ1-2
v_call: TRBV27
cdr3_aa: CASKSDSNYGYTF
cdr3_nt: TGTGCCAGCAAAAGCGACAGTAACTATGGTTACACCTTC

d_call: TRBD1
cdr3_length: 18
clone_size: few
j_call: TRBJ2-1
v_call: TRBV7-8
cdr3_aa: CASSLVRLGQGNPDEQFF
cdr3_nt: TGTGCCAGCAGCTTAGTTAGGTTGGGACAGGGAAACCCCGATGAGCAGTTCTTC

d_call: NA
cdr3_length: 14
clone_size: NA
j_call: TRBJ2-7
v_call: TRBV5-1
cdr3_aa: CASSLGRDSYERYF
cdr3_nt: TGCGCCAGCAGCTTGGGCCGGGACTCCTACGAGCGGTACTTC

d_call: NA
cdr3_length: 13
clone_size: few
j_call: TRBJ1-2
v_call: TRBV6-6
cdr3_aa: CASSRQSDYGYTF
cdr3_nt: TGTGCCAGCAGCCGACAGTCCGACTATGGCTACACCTTC

d_call: NA
cdr3_length: 15
clone_size: NA
j_call: TRBJ2-7
v_call: TRBV7-2
cdr3_aa: CASSLVCTGSYEQYF
cdr3_nt: TGTGCCAGCAGCTTAGTTTGCACAGGCTCCTACGAGCAGTACTTC

d_call: TRBD1
cdr3_length: 14
clone_size: few
j_call: TRBJ2-7
v_call: TRBV12-3/TRBV12-4
cdr3_aa: CASSHGQGRGEQYF
cdr3_nt: TGTGCCAGCAGCCACGGACAGGGACGAGGCGAGCAGTACTTC

d_call: NA
cdr3_length: 11
clone_size: NA
j_call: TRBJ1-1
v_call: TRBV20-1
cdr3_aa: CSAGYRTEAFF
cdr3_nt: TGCAGTGCAGGCTATAGGACTGAAGCTTTCTTT

d_call: NA
cdr3_length: 17
clone_size: NA
j_call: TRBJ1-2
v_call: TRBV4-1
cdr3_aa: CASSHPWGGTPNYGYTF
cdr3_nt: TGCGCCAGCAGCCATCCCTGGGGGGGAACTCCTAACTATGGCTACACCTTC

d_call: NA
cdr3_length: 13
clone_size: many
j_call: TRBJ1-4
v_call: TRBV7-2
cdr3_aa: CASSLATNEKLFF
cdr3_nt: TGTGCCAGCAGTTTAGCAACTAATGAAAAACTGTTTTTT

d_call: TRBD1
cdr3_length: 17
clone_size: few
j_call: TRBJ2-4
v_call: TRBV4-1
cdr3_aa: CASSQVLQGFGKNIQYF
cdr3_nt: TGCGCCAGCAGCCAAGTTCTACAGGGGTTTGGCAAAAACATTCAGTACTTC

d_call: TRBD2
cdr3_length: 15
clone_size: NA
j_call: TRBJ2-1
v_call: TRBV15
cdr3_aa: CATSTDRGGYNEQFF
cdr3_nt: TGTGCCACCAGCACCGACCGGGGGGGCTACAATGAGCAGTTCTTC

d_call: NA
cdr3_length: 16
clone_size: few
j_call: TRBJ2-1
v_call: TRBV12-3/TRBV12-4
cdr3_aa: CASSLYAGGLYNEQFF
cdr3_nt: TGTGCCAGCAGTTTATACGCTGGGGGTCTCTACAATGAGCAGTTCTTC

d_call: TRBD2
cdr3_length: 15
clone_size: NA
j_call: TRBJ2-7
v_call: TRBV20-1
cdr3_aa: CSARPPGLPYYEQYF
cdr3_nt: TGCAGTGCTAGGCCCCCGGGACTACCCTACTACGAGCAGTACTTC

d_call: TRBD2
cdr3_length: 13
clone_size: few
j_call: TRBJ2-3
v_call: TRBV27
cdr3_aa: CASRSSGIDTQYF
cdr3_nt: TGTGCCAGCAGGTCTAGCGGGATAGATACGCAGTATTTT

d_call: NA
cdr3_length: 15
clone_size: NA
j_call: TRBJ1-5
v_call: TRBV30
cdr3_aa: CAWSVRGTRNQPQHF
cdr3_nt: TGTGCCTGGAGTGTACGGGGGACACGGAATCAGCCCCAGCATTTT

d_call: TRBD2
cdr3_length: 18
clone_size: NA
j_call: TRBJ2-4
v_call: TRBV27
cdr3_aa: CASSLMSSGGLAKNIQYF
cdr3_nt: TGTGCCAGCAGTTTGATGTCTAGCGGAGGACTAGCCAAAAACATTCAGTACTTC

d_call: NA
cdr3_length: 16
clone_size: NA
j_call: TRBJ1-6
v_call: TRBV6-6
cdr3_aa: CASSYSNGVDNSPLHF
cdr3_nt: TGTGCCAGCAGTTACTCGAATGGGGTTGATAATTCACCCCTCCACTTT

d_call: NA
cdr3_length: 14
clone_size: NA
j_call: TRBJ1-2
v_call: TRBV5-1
cdr3_aa: CASSLQGSEYGYTF
cdr3_nt: TGCGCCAGCAGCTTACAGGGATCCGAATATGGCTACACCTTC

d_call: NA
cdr3_length: 14
clone_size: NA
j_call: TRBJ1-2
v_call: TRBV7-9
cdr3_aa: CASQILRGNYGYTF
cdr3_nt: TGTGCCAGCCAGATTCTTCGGGGCAACTATGGCTACACCTTC

d_call: NA
cdr3_length: 12
clone_size: NA
j_call: TRBJ2-3
v_call: TRBV7-2
cdr3_aa: CASSLWLDTQYF
cdr3_nt: TGTGCCAGCAGCTTATGGTTAGATACGCAGTATTTT

d_call: TRBD2
cdr3_length: 12
clone_size: NA
j_call: TRBJ2-3
v_call: TRBV3-1
cdr3_aa: CASSQGLYTQYF
cdr3_nt: TGTGCCAGCAGCCAGGGACTATATACGCAGTATTTT

d_call: NA
cdr3_length: 13
clone_size: NA
j_call: TRBJ2-7
v_call: TRBV18
cdr3_aa: CASSPRNYNEQYF
cdr3_nt: TGTGCCAGCTCACCGAGGAACTACAATGAGCAGTACTTC

d_call: NA
cdr3_length: 14
clone_size: NA
j_call: TRBJ2-2
v_call: TRBV29-1
cdr3_aa: CSVEGGSRTGELFF
cdr3_nt: TGCAGCGTTGAAGGGGGATCCCGTACCGGGGAGCTGTTTTTT

d_call: TRBD2
cdr3_length: 13
clone_size: NA
j_call: TRBJ2-7
v_call: TRBV28
cdr3_aa: CASETSGTYEQYF
cdr3_nt: TGTGCCAGCGAGACTAGCGGAACCTACGAGCAGTACTTC

d_call: NA
cdr3_length: 13
clone_size: NA
j_call: TRBJ2-2
v_call: TRBV11-2
cdr3_aa: CASSSGRGGELFF
cdr3_nt: TGTGCCAGCAGCTCGGGTAGAGGCGGGGAGCTGTTTTTT

d_call: NA
cdr3_length: 20
clone_size: NA
j_call: TRBJ2-1
v_call: TRBV24-1
cdr3_aa: CATSDFPSEDPWATYNEQFF
cdr3_nt: TGTGCCACCAGTGATTTCCCCTCGGAGGACCCCTGGGCGACCTACAATGAGCAGTTCTTC

d_call: NA
cdr3_length: 17
clone_size: NA
j_call: TRBJ2-2
v_call: TRBV4-3
cdr3_aa: CASSQDWGDTNTGELFF
cdr3_nt: TGCGCCAGCAGCCAAGATTGGGGCGATACGAACACCGGGGAGCTGTTTTTT

d_call: TRBD1
cdr3_length: 15
clone_size: NA
j_call: TRBJ1-4
v_call: TRBV7-9
cdr3_aa: CASSPDRVPNEKLFF
cdr3_nt: TGTGCCAGCAGCCCGGACAGGGTGCCGAATGAAAAACTGTTTTTT

d_call: NA
cdr3_length: 14
clone_size: NA
j_call: TRBJ1-5
v_call: TRBV27
cdr3_aa: CASSSSSLNQPQHF
cdr3_nt: TGTGCCAGCAGTTCGAGCAGCCTCAATCAGCCCCAGCATTTT

d_call: TRBD2
cdr3_length: 14
clone_size: few
j_call: TRBJ2-5
v_call: TRBV6-6
cdr3_aa: CASSDLTSVETQYF
cdr3_nt: TGTGCCAGCAGTGATCTCACTAGCGTAGAGACCCAGTACTTC

d_call: TRBD2
cdr3_length: 15
clone_size: NA
j_call: TRBJ2-7
v_call: TRBV7-2
cdr3_aa: CASSTEGTSGLEQYF
cdr3_nt: TGTGCCAGCAGCACCGAAGGGACTAGCGGGCTCGAGCAGTACTTC

d_call: TRBD2
cdr3_length: 16
clone_size: NA
j_call: TRBJ2-3
v_call: TRBV7-9
cdr3_aa: CASSLWPSGHTDTQYF
cdr3_nt: TGTGCCAGCAGCTTATGGCCTAGCGGCCACACAGATACGCAGTATTTT

d_call: NA
cdr3_length: 16
clone_size: NA
j_call: TRBJ2-3
v_call: TRBV11-2
cdr3_aa: CASSSLRGVSTDTQYF
cdr3_nt: TGTGCCAGCAGCTCCCTCAGGGGGGTTAGCACAGATACGCAGTATTTT

d_call: NA
cdr3_length: 18
clone_size: NA
j_call: TRBJ1-1
v_call: TRBV3-1
cdr3_aa: CASSSRRRYFTMNTEAFF
cdr3_nt: TGTGCCAGCAGCTCAAGAAGGAGGTACTTTACCATGAACACTGAAGCTTTCTTT

d_call: NA
cdr3_length: 15
clone_size: few
j_call: TRBJ2-1
v_call: TRBV12-3/TRBV12-4
cdr3_aa: CASSFGTSSHNEQFF
cdr3_nt: TGTGCCAGCAGTTTTGGTACTAGTAGCCATAATGAGCAGTTCTTC

d_call: NA
cdr3_length: 13
clone_size: NA
j_call: TRBJ1-1
v_call: TRBV18
cdr3_aa: CASSPAQETEAFF
cdr3_nt: TGTGCCAGCTCACCAGCTCAGGAGACTGAAGCTTTCTTT

d_call: TRBD2
cdr3_length: 13
clone_size: few
j_call: TRBJ2-5
v_call: TRBV20-1
cdr3_aa: CSARLAGSETQYF
cdr3_nt: TGCAGTGCTAGACTAGCGGGGTCAGAGACCCAGTACTTC

d_call: NA
cdr3_length: 14
clone_size: few
j_call: TRBJ2-2
v_call: TRBV25-1
cdr3_aa: CASSESYGTGELFF
cdr3_nt: TGTGCCAGCAGTGAATCATATGGGACCGGGGAGCTGTTTTTT

d_call: NA
cdr3_length: 16
clone_size: NA
j_call: TRBJ2-2
v_call: TRBV7-8
cdr3_aa: CASSATRQENTGELFF
cdr3_nt: TGTGCCAGCAGCGCAACGAGGCAGGAGAACACCGGGGAGCTGTTTTTT

d_call: TRBD1
cdr3_length: 16
clone_size: NA
j_call: TRBJ2-1
v_call: TRBV20-1
cdr3_aa: CSAEDPETGAYNEQFF
cdr3_nt: TGCAGTGCTGAGGATCCGGAGACAGGGGCATACAATGAGCAGTTCTTC

d_call: NA
cdr3_length: 13
clone_size: NA
j_call: TRBJ2-1
v_call: TRBV30
cdr3_aa: CAWSQDLYNEQFF
cdr3_nt: TGTGCCTGGAGTCAGGACCTATACAATGAGCAGTTCTTC

d_call: NA
cdr3_length: 14
clone_size: NA
j_call: TRBJ2-3
v_call: TRBV12-3/TRBV12-4
cdr3_aa: CASQDPRSTDTQYF
cdr3_nt: TGTGCCAGCCAGGACCCTCGGAGCACAGATACGCAGTATTTT